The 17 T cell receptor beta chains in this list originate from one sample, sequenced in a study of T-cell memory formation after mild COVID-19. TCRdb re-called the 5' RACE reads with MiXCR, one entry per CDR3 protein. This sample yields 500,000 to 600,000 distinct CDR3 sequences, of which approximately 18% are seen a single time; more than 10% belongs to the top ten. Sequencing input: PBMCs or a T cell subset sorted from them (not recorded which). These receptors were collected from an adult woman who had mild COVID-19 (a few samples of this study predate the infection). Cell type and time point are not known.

The DNA for the CDR3 is TGTGCCAGCACCTCCCGCGGGGGTAACATTCAGTACTTC. Translation: CASTSRGGNIQYF. This chain uses TRBV5-4 with TRBJ2-4, with 7 bases fitting TRBD2. With 6 bases clipped from V and 7 bases from J, the junction kept 7 bases outside the gene matches. This CDR3 has 13 amino acids. Germline V gene lookup returns CDR1 SGHNT and CDR2 YYREEE (reference sequence). The full variable domain, in which reference TRBV5-4 and TRBJ2-4 provide the parts outside the CDR3, is ETGVTQSPTHLIKTRGQQVTLRCSSQSGHNTVSWYQQALGQGPQFIFQYYREEENGRGNFPPRFSGLQFPNYSSELNVNALELDDSALYLCASTSRGGNIQYFGAGTRLSVL.

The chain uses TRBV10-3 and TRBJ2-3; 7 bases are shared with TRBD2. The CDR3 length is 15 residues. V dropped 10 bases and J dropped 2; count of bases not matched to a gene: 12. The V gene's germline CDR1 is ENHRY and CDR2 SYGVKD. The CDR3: CATKLSGTYTDTQYF. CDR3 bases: TGTGCCACCAAACTGAGCGGGACCTACACAGATACGCAGTATTTT.

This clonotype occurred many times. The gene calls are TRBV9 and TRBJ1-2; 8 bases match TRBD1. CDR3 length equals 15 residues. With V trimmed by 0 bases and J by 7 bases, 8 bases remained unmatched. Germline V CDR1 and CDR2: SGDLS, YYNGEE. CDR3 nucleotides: TGTGCCAGCAGCGTAGTACAAGCAGGGGGCGGTGGCTACACCTTC. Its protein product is CASSVVQAGGGGYTF.

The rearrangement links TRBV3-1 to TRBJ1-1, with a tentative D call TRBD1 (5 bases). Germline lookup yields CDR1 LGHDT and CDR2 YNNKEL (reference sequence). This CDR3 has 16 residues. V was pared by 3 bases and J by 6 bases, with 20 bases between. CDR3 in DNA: TGTGCCAGCAGCCACACCACGGGAGGGGCGGGGGCTGAAGCTTTCTTT. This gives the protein CASSHTTGGAGAEAFF.

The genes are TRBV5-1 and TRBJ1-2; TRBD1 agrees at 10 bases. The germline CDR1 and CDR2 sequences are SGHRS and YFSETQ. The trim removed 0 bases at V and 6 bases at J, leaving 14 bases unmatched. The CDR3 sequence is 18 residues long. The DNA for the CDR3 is TGCGCCAGCAGCTTGGAGGGGCATCCCTGGGACAGGGGAAATGGCTACACCTTC. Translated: CASSLEGHPWDRGNGYTF.

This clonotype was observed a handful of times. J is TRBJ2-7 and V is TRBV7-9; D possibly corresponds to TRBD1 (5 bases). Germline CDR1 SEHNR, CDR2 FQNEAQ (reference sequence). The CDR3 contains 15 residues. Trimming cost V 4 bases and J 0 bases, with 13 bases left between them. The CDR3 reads CASSSAGDSSYEQYF. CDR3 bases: TGTGCCAGCAGCTCGGCAGGCGACAGCTCCTACGAGCAGTACTTC.

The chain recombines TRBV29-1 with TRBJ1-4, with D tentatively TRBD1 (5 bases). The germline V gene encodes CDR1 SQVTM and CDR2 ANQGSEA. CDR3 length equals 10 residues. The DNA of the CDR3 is TGCGTCGGGGGGAACGAAAAACTGTTTTTT. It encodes CVGGNEKLFF.

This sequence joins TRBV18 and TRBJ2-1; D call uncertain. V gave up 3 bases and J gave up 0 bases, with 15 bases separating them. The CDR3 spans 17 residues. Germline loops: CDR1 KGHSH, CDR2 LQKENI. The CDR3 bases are TGTGCCAGCTCACCCGGCCAGCGTATTAGCTCCTACAATGAGCAGTTCTTC. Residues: CASSPGQRISSYNEQFF.

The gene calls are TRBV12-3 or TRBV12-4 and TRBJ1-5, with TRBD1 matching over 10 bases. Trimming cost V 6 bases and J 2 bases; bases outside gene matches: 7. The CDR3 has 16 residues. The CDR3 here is CASSTGTGVGNQPQHF. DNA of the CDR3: TGTGCCAGCAGCACAGGGACAGGGGTCGGCAATCAGCCCCAGCATTTT.

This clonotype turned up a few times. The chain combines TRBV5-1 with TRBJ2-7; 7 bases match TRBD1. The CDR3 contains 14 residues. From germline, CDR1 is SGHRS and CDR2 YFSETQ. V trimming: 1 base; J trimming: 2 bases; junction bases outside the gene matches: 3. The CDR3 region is CASSLMQGAYEQYF. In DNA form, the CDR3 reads TGCGCCAGCAGCTTGATGCAGGGGGCCTACGAGCAGTACTTC.

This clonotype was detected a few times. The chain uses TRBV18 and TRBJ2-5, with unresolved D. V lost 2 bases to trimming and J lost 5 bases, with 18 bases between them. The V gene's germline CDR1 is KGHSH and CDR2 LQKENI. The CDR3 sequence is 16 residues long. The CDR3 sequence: CASSPTKSGNGETQYF. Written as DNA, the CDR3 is TGTGCCAGCTCACCAACAAAGTCTGGGAACGGGGAGACCCAGTACTTC.

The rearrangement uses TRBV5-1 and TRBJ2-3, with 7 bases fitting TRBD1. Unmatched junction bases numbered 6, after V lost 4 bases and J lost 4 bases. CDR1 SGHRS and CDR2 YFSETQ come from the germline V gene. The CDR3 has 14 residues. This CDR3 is CASSAGTVADTQYF. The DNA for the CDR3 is TGCGCCAGCAGCGCAGGGACAGTTGCAGATACGCAGTATTTT.

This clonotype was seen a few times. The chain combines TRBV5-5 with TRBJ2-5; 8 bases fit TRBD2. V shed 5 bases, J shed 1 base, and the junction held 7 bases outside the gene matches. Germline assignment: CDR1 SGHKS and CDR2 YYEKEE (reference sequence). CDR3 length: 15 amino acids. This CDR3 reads CASRPRGGTQETQYF. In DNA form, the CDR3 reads TGTGCCAGCAGACCCCGGGGGGGTACCCAAGAGACCCAGTACTTC.

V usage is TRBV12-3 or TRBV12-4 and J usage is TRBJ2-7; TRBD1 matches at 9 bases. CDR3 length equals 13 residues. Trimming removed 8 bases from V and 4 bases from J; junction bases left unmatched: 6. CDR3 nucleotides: TGTGCCAGCGCTAGGGACAGGGCGTACGAGCAGTACTTC. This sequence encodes CASARDRAYEQYF.

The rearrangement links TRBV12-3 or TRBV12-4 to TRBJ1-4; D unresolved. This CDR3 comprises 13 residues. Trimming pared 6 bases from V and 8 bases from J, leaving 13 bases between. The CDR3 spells CASRPGPSEKLFF. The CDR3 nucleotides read TGTGCCAGCAGGCCGGGTCCGTCGGAAAAACTGTTTTTT.

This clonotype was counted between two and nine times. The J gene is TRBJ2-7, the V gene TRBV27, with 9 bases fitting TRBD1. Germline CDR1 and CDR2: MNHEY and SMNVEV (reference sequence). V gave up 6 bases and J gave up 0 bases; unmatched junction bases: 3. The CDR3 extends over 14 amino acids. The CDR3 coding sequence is TGTGCCAGCAGACGGGACAGGGCCTCCTACGAGCAGTACTTC. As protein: CASRRDRASYEQYF.

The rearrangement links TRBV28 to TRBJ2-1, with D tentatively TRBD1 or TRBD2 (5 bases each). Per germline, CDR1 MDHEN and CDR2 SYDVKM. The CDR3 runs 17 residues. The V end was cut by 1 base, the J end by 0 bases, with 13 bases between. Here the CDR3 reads CASSLSGAGSSYNEQFF. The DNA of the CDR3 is TGTGCCAGCAGTTTATCCGGGGCAGGGAGCTCCTACAATGAGCAGTTCTTC.